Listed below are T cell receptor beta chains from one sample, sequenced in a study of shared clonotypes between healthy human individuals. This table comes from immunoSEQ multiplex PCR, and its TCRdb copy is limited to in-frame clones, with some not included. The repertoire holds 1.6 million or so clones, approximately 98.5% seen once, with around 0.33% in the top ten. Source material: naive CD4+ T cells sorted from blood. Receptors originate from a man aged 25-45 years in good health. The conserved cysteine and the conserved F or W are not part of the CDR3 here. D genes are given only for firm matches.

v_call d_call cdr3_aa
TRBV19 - ASSIRGRTEAF
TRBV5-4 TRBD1 ASSSQRTGNSYEQY
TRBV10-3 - AIKGREDTQY
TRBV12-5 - ASGPERGEQF
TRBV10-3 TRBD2 AISDRGRLAGRSYQETQY
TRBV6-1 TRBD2 ASSVVSGRAGADTQY
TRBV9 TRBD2 ASSVGGLAVHEQY
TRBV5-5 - ASSRSVGQPQH
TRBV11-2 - ASSLYRDQEKLF
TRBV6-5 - ASSFSAGELF
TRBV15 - ATSSITQRADTGELF
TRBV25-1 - ASSPQAGKGSGANVLT
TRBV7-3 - ASSPPAHTGELF
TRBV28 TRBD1 ASSSPGTVVEQY
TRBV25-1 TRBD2 ASSGLAGEQF
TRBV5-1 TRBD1 ASSSTGINYNEQF
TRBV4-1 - ASSRTANTGELF
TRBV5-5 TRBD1 ASRSGQGNYEQY
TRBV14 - ASSQGLQETQY
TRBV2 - ASSEGGSGNTIY
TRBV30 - AWSRSQSTDTQY
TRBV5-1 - ASSEAPGRAYGYT
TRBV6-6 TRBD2 ASWTSGGEQY
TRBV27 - ASRSAHISYEQY
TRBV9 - ASSSDLETQY
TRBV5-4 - AHSRDPGTDTQY
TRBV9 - ASSVGTGLGEQY
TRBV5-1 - ASTSGRGNYEQY
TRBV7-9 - ASSFSIGNTEAF
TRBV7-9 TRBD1 ASSLGTSGQEEAF
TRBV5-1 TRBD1 ASSSSGTGFGAF
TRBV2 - ASSGSSYEQY
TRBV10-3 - AIRGRPTEGVNTEAF
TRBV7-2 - ASSFSRSTEGYT
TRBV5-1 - ASSLNTGEQY
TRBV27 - ASRPLRGTITQY
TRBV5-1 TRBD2 ASTSPSGRAQSYNEQF
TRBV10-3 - AISDGGKTYEQY
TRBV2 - ASSGRVPNYGYT
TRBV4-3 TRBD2 ASSFRLAGVGAGELF
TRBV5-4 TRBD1 ASSSPTGGTDTQY
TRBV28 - ASSFHSRELQPQH
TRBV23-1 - ASSSPLLEPQH